The source of this T cell receptor beta chain is a study of response to subunit inactivated influenza vaccine. Trimming took off 3 bases at V and 2 bases at J, with 13 bases between the two ends. The CDR3 contains 15 residues. MiXCR, applied by TCRdb to the RT-PCR reads, yields one record per CDR3 protein. The repertoire holds around 570,000 distinct CDR3 sequences, 10% to 12% seen once, with roughly 9.6% in the top ten. These data are also associated with another study on T cells expressing NK-cell markers. That paper adds: 5'RACE template switching with UMIs produced the TCR beta cDNA. With an anti-gamma-delta TCR antibody, sorting in several experiments was kept to alpha-beta TCR T cells. HCMV specificity of expanded NKG2C+ T cell clones remained unclear.

The V call is TRBV12-3 or TRBV12-4, the J call TRBJ2-5, with a tentative D call TRBD1 (6 bases). The specimen comprised PBMCs from blood, sampled on the day of vaccination. The TCR was taken from a man aged 50 to 60 who received an inactivated influenza vaccine. For the CDR3, the DNA is TGTGCCAGCAGTTTTAGGGACAAATATCAAGAGACCCAGTACTTC. Translating gives CASSFRDKYQETQYF.